The source of this TCR beta chain is a study of T-cell reconstitution after alpha-beta-depleted transplantation in children. During its preparation, the TCRbeta library received unique molecular identifiers. In TCRdb, the PCR reads were re-called with MiXCR into one record per CDR3 protein. The profile shows about 610,000 distinct CDR3 sequences, roughly a tenth of them singletons. The CDR3 is 11 residues long. V shed 3 bases and J shed 3 bases, with 2 bases lying between them. Germline values: CDR1 MGHDK, CDR2 SYGVNS. The sequence was collected from a human donor who donated a stem cell graft to a child with acute myeloid leukemia. Sequenced here: PBMCs from the stem cell graft donor, sampled from the stem cell graft. V usage is TRBV25-1 and J usage is TRBJ2-5; D is unresolved. This chain's CDR3 is CASSDEETQYF. The CDR3 DNA reads as TGTGCCAGCAGTGACGAAGAGACCCAGTACTTC.